This TCR beta chain was recovered during a study of T cells after yellow fever vaccination (dated 2019 in TCRdb). With respect to the entire study: The SMART-Seq v4 Ultra Low Input RNA kit was used to prepare libraries from fractions with low cell numbers. To follow T-cell clones before and after both primary and booster YFV17D yellow fever vaccination, bulk TCR alpha and beta repertoires underwent longitudinal sequencing. Two healthy male donors, one aged 18 to 30 and one aged 30 to 40 years, made up the cohort. Blood samples were taken at several timepoints before and after primary and secondary immunization, and bulk PBMC replicates and cell subsets were isolated.

The paper's findings and limits, for the study overall: Because only a couple of donors were included in the study, the extent to which the findings can be generalized is limited. Computational filtering was needed because FACS-sorted repertoires could contain abundant contaminating clonotypes from the bulk population. The secondary T-cell response was found to be weaker but faster than the primary response, with a peak reached on day 5 rather than on day 15. Most clones expanded after primary vaccination (roughly 96% of CD4 and 88% of CD8) were re-detected after the booster, suggesting that broad memory maintenance occurred. A small share of clonotypes occurred in both CD4 and CD8 compartments, likely arising from convergent recombination.

V and J are truncated by 4 bases and 3 bases respectively, leaving an intervening sequence of 7 bases. CDR1 and CDR2, looked up from the germline V gene, are SGHDN and FVKESK. From the cysteine up to the phenylalanine, the CDR3 has a length of 13 residues. Just CDR3 DNA is preserved here, 39 bases in frame from base 1. The sequencer listed for this sample is Illumina NovaSeq 6000. TCR cDNA was made using 5'RACE template switching, a step that added a universal primer site and unique molecular identifiers. cDNA synthesis was primed from both the TCR alpha and TCR beta constant segments. Libraries were amplified in two PCR steps, with sample barcodes and sequencing adapters added in the second step. Sequencing of libraries was done on Illumina HiSeq 2500 (2x100 bp) or NovaSeq (2x150 bp). As for the original processing: MIGEC handled demultiplexing of reads and collapsing into UMI consensus sequences, while MiXCR performed V(D)J alignment. Using edgeR on replicate PBMC samples, clonotypes were called vaccine-responding if FDR was below 0.01 and the log2 fold change was above 5 up to day 15. Each bulk clonotype received a CD4 or CD8 identity based on whether the sequenced CD4 or CD8 repertoire contained that clonotype at higher abundance. The raw public data were reprocessed by TCRdb itself: fastp quality trimming at Q25, MiXCR clonotype calling, in-frame beta chains only. Rows with one shared CDR3 protein collapse into an entry with the most common genes and DNA. The V and J calls were determined by TCRdb, not by the authors. This sample gives about 220,000 distinct CDR3 sequences in total; roughly 3.3% of them show up just once. The ten largest clonotypes hold roughly 3% of the sample.

With regard to this clonotype: Its antigen has not been determined. Base qualities are not at hand, and no much larger clone is one base apart.

The sample's treatment or condition label, in plain terms: live attenuated yellow fever vaccine strain. A standard Ficoll-Paque protocol was used to isolate PBMCs from peripheral blood. Dynabeads CD4 and CD8 positive selection kits were used to isolate the CD4 and CD8 T-cell fractions. TriZol was used to extract RNA from bulk PBMCs, CD4 and CD8 fractions, and dextramer-positive and dextramer-negative fractions. Rearrangement joined TRBV14 to TRBJ1-5, with no confidently assigned D gene. The sequence was obtained from a man between 18 and 35 years old who received the YFV17D yellow fever vaccine. Specimen: CD4+ T cells sorted from PBMCs, collected 10 days after the yellow fever booster vaccination. The CDR3 in this case is CASSPDLNQPQHF. Here is the DNA: TGTGCCAGCAGCCCGGACCTCAATCAGCCCCAGCATTTT.